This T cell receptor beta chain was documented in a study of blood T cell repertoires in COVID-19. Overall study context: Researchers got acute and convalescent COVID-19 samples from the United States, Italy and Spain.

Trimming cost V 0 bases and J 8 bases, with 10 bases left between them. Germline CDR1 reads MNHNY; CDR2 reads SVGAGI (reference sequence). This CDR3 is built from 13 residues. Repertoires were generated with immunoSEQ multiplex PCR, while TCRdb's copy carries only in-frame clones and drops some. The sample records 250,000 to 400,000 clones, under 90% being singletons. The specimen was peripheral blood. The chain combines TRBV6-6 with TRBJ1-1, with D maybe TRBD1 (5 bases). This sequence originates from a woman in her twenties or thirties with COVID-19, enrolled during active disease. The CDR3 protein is CASSYSAGTEAFF. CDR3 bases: TGTGCCAGCAGTTACTCTGCGGGGACCGAAGCTTTCTTT.